The clone carrying this TCR beta chain came up many times. Its antigen is undetermined. The source of the sample is a study of regulatory T cells in long-lasting Graves disease. Study findings and constraints: Persistent disease preferred TRBV28, TRBJ1-2 and TRBJ2-5. Researchers examined only peripheral blood and not thyroid tissue. The TCR repertoire of persistent Graves' patients was less diverse than that of newly diagnosed ones. In persistent patients, shared public clonotypes (around 2,500) outnumbered those in new patients (almost 1,000).

Time point defined: persistent/refractory GD, antithyroid drugs over 5 years with positive TRAb. PBMC RNA was the source of the TCR library. From germline, CDR1 is SGHTA and CDR2 FQGNSA. CDR3 length equals 13 residues. Deletions cut 1 base from V and 5 bases from J, with 9 bases between. Building of the TCR beta libraries involved iRepertoire HTBI primers and Arm-PCR of CDR3 regions. TCRdb passed the multiplex PCR reads through MiXCR, listing each CDR3 protein once. This sample has around 400,000 distinct CDR3 sequences, with over 20% found just once. The TCR comes from a female donor with Graves disease. The chain employs TRBV7-2 and TRBJ2-7; D not resolved. Here the sequenced sample was peripheral blood mononuclear cells (PBMCs), taken when the disease was refractory, from a patient treated with antithyroid drugs. CDR3 in amino acids: CASSLDPGDEQYF. Here the CDR3 DNA reads TGTGCCAGCAGCTTAGATCCCGGCGACGAGCAGTACTTC.